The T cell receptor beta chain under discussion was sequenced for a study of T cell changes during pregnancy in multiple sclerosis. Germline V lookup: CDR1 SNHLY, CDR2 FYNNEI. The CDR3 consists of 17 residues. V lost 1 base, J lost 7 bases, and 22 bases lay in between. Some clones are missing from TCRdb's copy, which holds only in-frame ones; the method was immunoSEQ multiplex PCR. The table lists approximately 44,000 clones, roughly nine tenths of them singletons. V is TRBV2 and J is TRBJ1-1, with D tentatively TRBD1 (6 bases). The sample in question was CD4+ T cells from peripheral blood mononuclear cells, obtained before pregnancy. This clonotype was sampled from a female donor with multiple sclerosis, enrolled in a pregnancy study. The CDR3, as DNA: TGTGCCAGCAGTGAAGGGGTTCGTGGAAAGGACAGCTTTGAAGCTTTCTTT. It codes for CASSEGVRGKDSFEAFF.